This TCR beta chain emerged from a study of regulatory T cells in long-lasting Graves disease. CDR1 and CDR2 (germline): SNHLY, FYNNEI. V lost 5 bases, J lost 4 bases, and 8 bases stayed unmatched. CDR3 length: 16 amino acids. Study-level results: Because few samples were included, accuracy may have been lower. A greater number of public clonotypes (about 2,900) was shared by persistent patients than by new patients (roughly 880).

As for time point: newly diagnosed GD, antithyroid drugs for less than 3 months. The TCR library was made from RNA extracted from PBMCs. This clonotype was seen many times. Its antigen is as yet unknown. Libraries of TCR beta came from iRepertoire HTBI primers plus Arm-PCR of CDR3 regions. From the multiplex PCR reads, TCRdb called clonotypes with MiXCR, one entry per CDR3 protein. The sample carries 530,000 or so distinct CDR3 sequences, about 13% recorded once. These data were also filed under a second study, of T cells in Graves' hyperthyroidism and ophthalmopathy. This second study notes: TCR CDR3 underwent first-round RT-PCR with the HTBI primer set.

The specimen comprised peripheral blood mononuclear cells (PBMCs), sampled at new diagnosis, from a patient treated with antithyroid drugs. V gene TRBV2 combines with J gene TRBJ2-1; TRBD2 aligns across 10 bases. The receptor was isolated from a young man with Graves disease. The CDR3 spells CASSWASGSGYNEQFF. The CDR3 nucleotides are TGTGCCAGCAGTTGGGCTAGCGGGAGTGGTTACAATGAGCAGTTCTTC.